The 17 T cell receptor beta chains below come from one sample, sequenced in a study of cytotoxic CD8 clonotypes in ibrutinib-treated CLL. Some clones are missing from TCRdb's copy, which holds only in-frame ones; the method was immunoSEQ multiplex PCR. This sample has about 10,000 clones, with 70% to 80% found just once. Sequencing used PBMCs, obtained at disease progression, from a patient treated with ibrutinib. The receptors were gathered from a human donor with chronic lymphocytic leukemia.

CDR3: CASSRWGSSSEQFF. The CDR3 bases are TGTGCCAGCAGCCGATGGGGCAGCTCTAGTGAGCAGTTCTTC. The chain employs TRBV7-6 and TRBJ2-1; TRBD1 is a possible D gene (5 bases). CDR3 size: 14 residues. Germline CDR1 SGHVS, CDR2 FNYEAQ. The V and J ends lost 5 bases and 9 bases respectively, with 17 bases between them.

The V call is TRBV6-5, the J call TRBJ2-1; D is perhaps TRBD2 (5 bases). Germline-derived CDR1 and CDR2 are MNHEY and SVGAGI. The V end lost 8 bases, the J end lost 8 bases, and 7 bases lay between the germline ends. CDR3 length: 10 residues. CDR3 DNA sequence: TGTGCCAGCGGACTTTATGAGCAGTTCTTC. This sequence encodes CASGLYEQFF.

V gene TRBV7-8 combines with J gene TRBJ1-6, with D tentatively TRBD1 (5 bases). Per germline, CDR1 SGHVS and CDR2 FQNEAQ. The CDR3 is made up of 14 amino acids. V was cut by 4 bases and J by 9 bases, with 13 bases left in between. The CDR3 sequence is CASSYGGSGSPLHF. CDR3 nucleotide sequence: TGTGCCAGCAGCTACGGGGGGAGCGGTTCACCCCTCCACTTT. The full variable domain, with the rest looked up from reference TRBV7-8 and TRBJ1-6, is GAGVSQSPRYKVAKRGQDVALRCDPISGHVSLFWYQQALGQGPEFLTYFQNEAQLDKSGLPSDRFFAERPEGSVSTLKIQRTQQEDSAVYLCASSYGGSGSPLHFGNGTRLTVT.

Note on this clone: An end of the junction differs from the germline gene, which may be a read error. This chain connects TRBV18 to TRBJ2-3; D possibly uses TRBD1 or TRBD2 (5 bases each). The CDR3 totals 12 residues. From germline, CDR1 is KGHSH and CDR2 LQKENI. In nucleotides, the CDR3 is TGTGCCAGCTCACCTACGGGACCGAACGGAGATTTT. Its translation is CASSPTGPNGDF.

The rearrangement links TRBV19 to TRBJ1-2; 10 nucleotides align to TRBD1. The ends lost 3 bases at V and 5 bases at J; junction bases unmatched: 6. Germline CDR1 reads LNHDA; CDR2 reads SQIVND (reference sequence). The CDR3 runs 15 residues. The CDR3 DNA is TGTGCCAGTAGTATGGAGGGACAGGGGACATATGGCTACACCTTC. Translation gives CASSMEGQGTYGYTF. Drawing the rest from reference TRBV19 and TRBJ1-2, the complete variable domain is DGGITQSPKYLFRKEGQNVTLSCEQNLNHDAMYWYRQDPGQGLRLIYYSQIVNDFQKGDIAEGYSVSREKKESFPLTVTSAQKNPTAFYLCASSMEGQGTYGYTFGSGTRLTVV.

The V call is TRBV9, the J call TRBJ2-3, with 7 nucleotides matching TRBD1. CDR3 length equals 15 residues. Per the germline V gene, CDR1 is SGDLS and CDR2 is YYNGEE. The V segment lost 2 bases and the J segment 7 bases; nucleotides outside the gene matches: 10. CDR3 loop: CASSVSGTEINTQYF. In DNA, the CDR3 is TGTGCCAGCAGCGTGTCCGGGACAGAGATCAATACGCAGTATTTT.

This chain links TRBV9 with TRBJ1-6, with D hard to call. The CDR3 has 12 residues. Trimming left V 3 bases short and J 9 bases short, with 7 bases between. Per the germline V gene, CDR1 is SGDLS and CDR2 is YYNGEE. Here the CDR3 reads CASSGRGSPLHF. The CDR3, as DNA: TGTGCCAGCAGCGGTAGAGGTTCACCCCTCCACTTT.

The table lists this clone with a count of one. J is TRBJ2-1 and V is TRBV5-1; 15 nucleotides agree with TRBD2. The CDR3 runs 19 residues. The V gene end was trimmed by 4 bases and the J gene end by 0 bases; junction bases not matched to a gene: 8. The germline V gene has CDR1 SGHRS and CDR2 YFSETQ. Here the CDR3 reads CASSLGLAGGKSSYNEQFF. CDR3 coding DNA: TGCGCCAGCAGCCTGGGACTAGCGGGGGGCAAGAGCTCCTACAATGAGCAGTTCTTC.

The rearrangement uses TRBV6-5 and TRBJ1-2; tentatively, D is TRBD1 (5 bases). The CDR3 is made up of 12 amino acids. The germline V gene encodes CDR1 MNHEY and CDR2 SVGAGI. With 5 bases removed from V and 7 bases from J, the gap between germline ends came to 11 bases. CDR3 bases: TGTGCCAGCAGTAACGGACACCTTGGCTACACCTTC. Translation: CASSNGHLGYTF.

The DNA for the CDR3 is TGTGCCAGCAGTGAATTTGAGAGGTATAATGAAAAACTGTTTTTT. This gives the protein CASSEFERYNEKLFF. The rearrangement joins TRBV6-1 to TRBJ1-4, with no clear D. The germline V gene has CDR1 MNHNS and CDR2 SASEGT. Between the trimmed V and J ends, which lost 2 bases and 4 bases, there was a span of 11 bases. This CDR3 is built from 15 residues.

This clone showed up just once. J is TRBJ2-7 and V is TRBV29-1, with D uncertain. Between the trimmed V and J ends, which lost 4 bases and 0 bases, there was a span of 19 bases. This CDR3 contains 16 residues. The germline CDR1 and CDR2 sequences are SQVTM and ANQGSEA. The CDR3 nucleotides are TGCAGCGTTGTCGGAGAGTTGGCCTCGACCTCCTACGAGCAGTACTTC. Protein product: CSVVGELASTSYEQYF.

The chain recombines TRBV6-5 with TRBJ1-1; 7 nucleotides agree with TRBD1. Germline CDR1 and CDR2: MNHEY and SVGAGI. This CDR3 has 14 amino acids. With 6 bases clipped from V and 5 bases from J, the junction kept 9 bases outside the gene matches. This chain's CDR3 is CASSAGTAITEAFF. CDR3 DNA sequence: TGTGCCAGCAGCGCCGGGACAGCGATAACTGAAGCTTTCTTT.

This rearrangement joins TRBV7-9 to TRBJ2-2; no definite D call. The CDR3 contains 16 residues. In germline, CDR1 is SEHNR, CDR2 FQNEAQ (reference sequence). Between the trimmed V and J ends, which lost 5 bases and 5 bases, there was a span of 18 bases. CDR3 DNA: TGTGCCAGCAGCATTCTGTTGGCACTCACGACCGGGGAGCTGTTTTTT. Residues: CASSILLALTTGELFF.

The rearrangement uses TRBV4-2 and TRBJ2-2; TRBD2 agrees at 16 bases. The germline V gene has CDR1 LGHNA and CDR2 YNFKEQ. CDR3 length equals 21 residues. J gave up 6 bases and V 0 bases, and 13 bases lay outside the gene matches. In DNA form, the CDR3 reads TGTGCCAGCAGCCAAGAGAGGTGGACCCCGGGACTAGCGGGAGGGTCCGGGGAGCTGTTTTTT. Translating it yields CASSQERWTPGLAGGSGELFF.

This chain connects TRBV2 to TRBJ1-1; maybe TRBD1 (5 bases). The CDR3 has 13 residues. V dropped 7 bases and J dropped 4 bases, with 13 bases sitting between them. Looked up from germline, CDR1 is SNHLY and CDR2 is FYNNEI. The CDR3 protein is CASIPGGGTEAFF. As DNA, the CDR3 is TGTGCCAGCATACCCGGGGGGGGCACTGAAGCTTTCTTT.

The chain joins TRBV20-1 to TRBJ2-7; no reliable D call. Deletions cut 0 bases from V and 4 bases from J, with 4 bases between. Germline lookup yields CDR1 DFQATT and CDR2 SNEGSKA (reference sequence). This CDR3 has 11 amino acids. The CDR3 reads CSARDLYEQYF. The CDR3 DNA sequence: TGCAGTGCTAGAGATCTTTACGAGCAGTACTTC.

The chain has TRBV9 and TRBJ2-1, with 8 bases aligning to TRBD2. This CDR3 spans 16 amino acids. Trimming removed 3 bases from V and 8 bases from J; junction bases left unmatched: 13. CDR1 SGDLS and CDR2 YYNGEE come from the germline V gene. This CDR3 is CASSAGGAILSHEQFF. Written as DNA, the CDR3 is TGTGCCAGCAGCGCCGGGGGGGCTATTCTCTCTCATGAGCAGTTCTTC.